The sample holds many counts of the clone carrying this TCR beta chain. The antigen remains unidentified. The data were taken from a study of tumor and adjacent non-tumor tissue in lung cancer. Study-wide findings and caveats: Patients with more diverse tumor TCRs had worse survival.

Three rounds of nested PCR, following a modified ARM-PCR protocol, produced the TCRbeta library. TCRdb reanalysed the multiplex PCR reads using MiXCR and keeps one entry per CDR3 protein. The table records about 76,000 distinct CDR3 sequences, around two thirds of them present only once. The CDR3 consists of 13 residues. The junction had 6 bases not matched to a gene; V was cut back by 7 bases and J by 7 bases. This sample's RNA came from whole unsorted tissue. The receptor's source is a woman aged 70-85 years with non-small cell lung cancer. The chain couples TRBV12-3 or TRBV12-4 to TRBJ2-1; 8 nucleotides line up with TRBD2. Source material: lung tumor tissue. The CDR3 DNA is TGTGCCAGCACCCGGGGGGGTTGGAATGAGCAGTTCTTC. Translating it yields CASTRGGWNEQFF.